This T cell receptor (beta chain) was captured in a study of OX40 agonist ivuxolimab in advanced cancers. At the level of the study: Those enrolled were roughly 80% male, with a mean age of approximately 60 years and ages from about 20 to 80.

Blood draws occurred at baseline, cycle 4 day 1, and cycle 7 day 1. This CDR3 contains 14 residues. Trimming removed 4 bases at V and 6 bases at J, with 16 bases between. Germline CDR1 is MDHEN and CDR2 is SYDVKM. Produced via immunoSEQ multiplex PCR; TCRdb's table is partial and in-frame only. This table has 65,000 to 95,000 clones, approximately 88% appearing once. The sequences come from CD4+ or CD8+ T cells sorted from blood, collected in a trial of the OX40 agonist ivuxolimab. The sequence derives from an adult with an advanced solid tumor such as melanoma, head and neck, liver or kidney cancer. The chain combines TRBV28 with TRBJ2-7; D is uncertain. DNA for the CDR3: TGTGCCAGCAGTTACCCGCCCGCGACGGGCGAGCAGTACTTC. Protein product: CASSYPPATGEQYF. Filled out from reference TRBV28 and TRBJ2-7, the complete variable domain reads DVKVTQSSRYLVKRTGEKVFLECVQDMDHENMFWYRQDPGLGLRLIYFSYDVKMKEKGDIPEGYSVSREKKERFSLILESASTNQTSMYLCASSYPPATGEQYFGPGTRLTVT.